Included here is one T cell receptor beta chain sequence, with context. This entry is derived from a study of blood T cells in healthy people across ages. Samples had at least 6.5 million PBMCs isolated from them. Alongside a J-beta primer mix, a sample-barcoded 5' primer served in a second PCR lasting about 7 to 11 cycles. From each sample, at least 2.5 million paired-end reads containing CDR3 were obtained. One entry per CDR3 protein, called by TCRdb with MiXCR from the 5' RACE reads. The repertoire holds 800,000 to 1,300,000 distinct CDR3 sequences, almost 25% seen once, with approximately 0.7% in the top ten. Trimming pared 0 bases from V and 3 bases from J, leaving 21 bases between. The CDR3 length is 18 residues. The germline V gene has CDR1 SGHRS and CDR2 YFSETQ. The same sample was also studied in work on T cells of mothers and their children. That publication notes: Comparable shaping of TCR recombination output by thymic selection was observed in related and unrelated pairs.

The sequenced material came from blood. This receptor was taken from a girl aged 2 to 9 in good health. The rearrangement uses TRBV5-1 and TRBJ1-2, with D possibly being TRBD1 (6 bases). The CDR3: CASSLAGDNIGGDYGYTF. Here the CDR3 DNA reads TGCGCCAGCAGCTTGGCCGGGGACAACATAGGCGGGGACTATGGCTACACCTTC.